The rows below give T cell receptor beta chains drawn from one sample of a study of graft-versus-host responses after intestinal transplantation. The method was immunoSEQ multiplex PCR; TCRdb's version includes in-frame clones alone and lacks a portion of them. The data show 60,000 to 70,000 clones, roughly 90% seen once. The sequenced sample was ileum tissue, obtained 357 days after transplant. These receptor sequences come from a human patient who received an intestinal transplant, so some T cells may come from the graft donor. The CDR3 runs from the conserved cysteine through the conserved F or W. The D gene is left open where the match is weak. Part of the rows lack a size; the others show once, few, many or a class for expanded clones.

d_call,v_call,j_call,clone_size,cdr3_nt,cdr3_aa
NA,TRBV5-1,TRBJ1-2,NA,TGCGCCAGCAGCTTGTATCGAACAGTTGGCTACACCTTC,CASSLYRTVGYTF
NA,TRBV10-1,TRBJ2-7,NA,TGCGCCAGCAGTGACAGGGGTGGAGGCGAGCAGTACTTC,CASSDRGGGEQYF
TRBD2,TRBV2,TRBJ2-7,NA,TGTGCCAGCAGTGCCACTAGCGGGAGTTCCCACGAGCAGTACTTC,CASSATSGSSHEQYF
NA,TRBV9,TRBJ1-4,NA,TGTGCCAGCAGCGTACACGGAACAACTAATGAAAAACTGTTTTTT,CASSVHGTTNEKLFF
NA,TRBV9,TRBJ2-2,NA,TGTGCCAGCAGTAAGAATCGGGACGTCGGGGAGCTGTTTTTT,CASSKNRDVGELFF
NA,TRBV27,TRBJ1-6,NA,TGTGCCAGCAGTACTCGGACTGCTTCTTATTCACCCCTCCACTTT,CASSTRTASYSPLHF
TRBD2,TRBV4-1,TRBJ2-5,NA,TGCGCCAGCAGCCAAGGACTAGCACCTGAGACCCAGTACTTC,CASSQGLAPETQYF
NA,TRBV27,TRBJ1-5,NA,TGTGCCAGCACCTTAAATCAGCCCCAGCATTTT,CASTLNQPQHF
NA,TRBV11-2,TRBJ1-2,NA,TGTGCCAGCAGCTTAGATTCGGGGAGGGGGAACGACTATGGCTACACCTTC,CASSLDSGRGNDYGYTF
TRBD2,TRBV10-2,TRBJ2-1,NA,TGCGCCAGCAGTCCAGCGGGGTCCTACAATGAGCAGTTCTTC,CASSPAGSYNEQFF
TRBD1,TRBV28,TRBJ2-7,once,TGTGCCAGCAGTTTAACAGGGGTCCTCTACGAGCAGTACTTC,CASSLTGVLYEQYF
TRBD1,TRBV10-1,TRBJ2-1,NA,TGCGCCAGCAGCCATTTCGGACAGGGTAATGAGCAGTTCTTC,CASSHFGQGNEQFF
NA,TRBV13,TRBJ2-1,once,TGTGCCAGCAGCTTTAATAATGAGCAGTTCTTC,CASSFNNEQFF
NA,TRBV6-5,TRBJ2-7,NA,TGTGCCAGCAGTTACTCCCCGCGGGGCGGCTACGAGCAGTACTTC,CASSYSPRGGYEQYF
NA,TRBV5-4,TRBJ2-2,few,TGTGCCAGCAGCAGGGTGGCAGGGGGGACCGGGGAGCTGTTTTTT,CASSRVAGGTGELFF
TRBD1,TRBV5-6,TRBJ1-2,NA,TGTGCCAGCAGCTTCCGGGACAGGGTTAACTATGGCTACACCTTC,CASSFRDRVNYGYTF
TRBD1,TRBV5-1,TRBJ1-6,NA,TGCGCCAGCAGCCTAGGCCGGGACAGCAATTCACCCCTCCACTTT,CASSLGRDSNSPLHF
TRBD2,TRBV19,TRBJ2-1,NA,TGTGCCAGTAGTATAGATGGGTTAGCGGGAGGCTCCTACAATGAGCAGTTCTTC,CASSIDGLAGGSYNEQFF
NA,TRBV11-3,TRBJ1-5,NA,TGTGCCAGCAGCTATCCAGGGGCTAATCAGCCCCAGCATTTT,CASSYPGANQPQHF
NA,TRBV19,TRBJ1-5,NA,TGTGCCAGTAGTATAGGGGGGTATAGCAATCAGCCCCAGCATTTT,CASSIGGYSNQPQHF
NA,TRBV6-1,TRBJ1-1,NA,TGTGCCAGCAGTGATCCGGGACACCGGTCTGAAGCTTTCTTT,CASSDPGHRSEAFF
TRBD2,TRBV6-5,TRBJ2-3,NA,TGTGCCAGCAGTTTCCTAGCGGGAGGGCCATCAGATACGCAGTATTTT,CASSFLAGGPSDTQYF
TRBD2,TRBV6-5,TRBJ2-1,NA,TGTGCCAGCAGTTTCCCGGGGGGTGAGCAGTTCTTC,CASSFPGGEQFF
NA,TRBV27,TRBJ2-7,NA,TGTGCCAGCAGTTCGGGACGCTACGAGCAGTACTTC,CASSSGRYEQYF
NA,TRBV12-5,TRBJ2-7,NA,TGTGCTAGTGGGAAGGACAAGCCCTACGAGCAGTACTTC,CASGKDKPYEQYF
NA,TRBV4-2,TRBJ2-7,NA,TGTGCCAGCAGCCCCCTAGCGAGCTCCTACGAGCAGCACTTC,CASSPLASSYEQHF